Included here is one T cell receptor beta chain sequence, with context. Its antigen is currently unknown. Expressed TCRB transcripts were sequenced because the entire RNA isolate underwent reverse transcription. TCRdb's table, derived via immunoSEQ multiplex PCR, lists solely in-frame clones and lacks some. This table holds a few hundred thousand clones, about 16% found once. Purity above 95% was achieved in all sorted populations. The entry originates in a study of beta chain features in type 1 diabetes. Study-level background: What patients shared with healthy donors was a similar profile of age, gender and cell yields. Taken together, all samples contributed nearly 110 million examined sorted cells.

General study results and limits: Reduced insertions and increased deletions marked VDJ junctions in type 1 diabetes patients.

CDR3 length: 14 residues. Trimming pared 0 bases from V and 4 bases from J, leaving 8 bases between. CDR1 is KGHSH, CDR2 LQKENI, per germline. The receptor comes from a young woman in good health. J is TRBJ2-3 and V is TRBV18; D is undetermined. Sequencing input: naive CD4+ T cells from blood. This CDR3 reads CASSPPRVPDTQYF. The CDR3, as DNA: TGTGCCAGCTCACCACCTCGAGTCCCAGATACGCAGTATTTT. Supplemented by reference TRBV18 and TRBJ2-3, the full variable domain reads NAGVMQNPRHLVRRRGQEARLRCSPMKGHSHVYWYRQLPEEGLKFMVYLQKENIIDESGMPKERFSAEFPKEGPSILRIQQVVRGDSAAYFCASSPPRVPDTQYFGPGTRLTVL.